Below, 26 T cell receptor beta chains from the same sample are listed, as sequenced in a study of T cell repertoires in cytomegalovirus infection. TCRdb reprocessed the reads with MiXCR, giving one entry per CDR3 protein. This sample has about 85,000 distinct CDR3 sequences; under 55% occur once, and the top ten carry 80% to 95%. The antigens these receptors bind are not known. The sample was CD8+ T cells from cultured PBMCs, taken from culture after CMV antigen stimulation. Source of these receptors: a human donor in good health (CMV status not recorded). Some clones in this sample may be carry-over from other donors' samples.

V is TRBV7-2 and J is TRBJ2-7; D is tentatively TRBD1 or TRBD2 (5 bases each). Germline V gene data show CDR1 as SGHTA and CDR2 as FQGNSA. This CDR3 region has 14 residues. Trimming left V 1 base short and J 6 bases short, with 13 bases between. In nucleotides, the CDR3 is TGTGCCAGCAGCTTAGTAGGCAGGGCGGGCGAGCAGTACTTC. This translates into CASSLVGRAGEQYF.

This clonotype was picked up a small number of times. The J gene is TRBJ2-7, the V gene TRBV7-9; no clear D gene. Trimming stripped 4 bases from V and 2 bases from J, with 15 bases between. This CDR3 is built from 15 residues. Germline loops: CDR1 SEHNR, CDR2 FQNEAQ (reference sequence). The CDR3 sequence: CASSSSGSPTYEQYF. Here the CDR3 DNA reads TGTGCCAGCAGCTCGTCCGGGTCTCCAACCTACGAGCAGTACTTC. The whole variable domain, filled in from reference TRBV7-9 and TRBJ2-7, reads DTGVSQNPRHKITKRGQNVTFRCDPISEHNRLYWYRQTLGQGPEFLTYFQNEAQLEKSRLLSDRFSAERPKGSFSTLEIQRTEQGDSAMYLCASSSSGSPTYEQYFGPGTRLTVT.

The chain links TRBV11-1 to TRBJ2-3; D not resolved. The CDR3 has 13 amino acids. The germline V gene encodes CDR1 SGHAT and CDR2 FQDESV (reference sequence). The ends were cut back, 3 bases at V and 6 bases at J, with 10 bases in the middle. CDR3 amino acids: CASSLGARDTQYF. CDR3 bases: TGTGCCAGCAGCTTGGGCGCGAGGGATACGCAGTATTTT.

This clonotype has just a few counts. The V and J genes are TRBV7-4 and TRBJ2-2; D is perhaps TRBD2 (6 bases). The V end lost 2 bases, the J end lost 1 base, and 11 bases lay between the germline ends. The CDR3 loop spans 16 amino acids. CDR1 is SGHVT and CDR2 is SQSDAQ in the germline V gene. The CDR3 loop reads CASSLKRDLNTGELFF. The CDR3 region has the DNA TGTGCCAGCAGCTTAAAACGGGACTTGAACACCGGGGAGCTGTTTTTT.

The V gene is TRBV5-1, the J gene TRBJ2-1; perhaps TRBD2 as D (5 bases). This CDR3 has 14 residues. Germline-derived CDR1 and CDR2 are SGHRS and YFSETQ. Trimming cost V 5 bases and J 0 bases, with 9 bases left between them. The CDR3 DNA is TGCGCCAGCAGGCGGGCGAGCTCCTACAATGAGCAGTTCTTC. Its protein product is CASRRASSYNEQFF. The full variable domain, in which reference TRBV5-1 and TRBJ2-1 provide the parts outside the CDR3, is KAGVTQTPRYLIKTRGQQVTLSCSPISGHRSVSWYQQTPGQGLQFLFEYFSETQRNKGNFPGRFSGRQFSNSRSEMNVSTLELGDSALYLCASRRASSYNEQFFGPGTRLTVL.

The chain has TRBV28 and TRBJ2-7; TRBD1 aligns across 7 bases. Germline V CDR1 and CDR2: MDHEN, SYDVKM. The J segment lost 3 bases and the V segment lost 8 bases, leaving 1 base of the junction unmatched. The CDR3 extends over 11 amino acids. The CDR3 DNA reads TGTGCCAGCGGGGACAGCTACGAGCAGTACTTC. This sequence encodes CASGDSYEQYF.

The J gene is TRBJ2-1, the V gene TRBV7-6; the D is unclear. This CDR3 spans 17 amino acids. Germline V CDR1 and CDR2: SGHVS, FNYEAQ. With 2 bases removed from V and 0 bases from J, the gap between germline ends came to 14 bases. The CDR3 here is CASSLKGRMSSYNEQFF. The CDR3 DNA sequence: TGTGCCAGCAGCTTAAAGGGCCGGATGAGCTCCTACAATGAGCAGTTCTTC.

This rearrangement joins TRBV7-6 to TRBJ2-7, with D hard to call. Germline V gene lookup returns CDR1 SGHVS and CDR2 FNYEAQ. The CDR3 spans 13 residues. Trimming left V 5 bases short and J 4 bases short, with 12 bases between. The CDR3 is CASSRMGSYEQYF. For the CDR3, the DNA is TGTGCCAGCAGCAGAATGGGCTCGTACGAGCAGTACTTC.

The chain uses TRBV7-9 and TRBJ2-3, with a tentative D call TRBD2 (6 bases). CDR1 is SEHNR, CDR2 FQNEAQ, per germline (reference sequence). There are 16 residues in the CDR3. The V end lost 0 bases, the J end lost 4 bases, and 14 bases lay between the germline ends. CDR3 protein: CASSLAGLARADTQYF. CDR3 coding DNA: TGTGCCAGCAGCTTAGCAGGGCTAGCGAGGGCAGATACGCAGTATTTT.

V is TRBV11-2 and J is TRBJ2-1; 7 bases are shared with TRBD1. Germline lookup yields CDR1 SGHAT and CDR2 FQNNGV. V gave up 0 bases and J gave up 7 bases; unmatched junction bases: 9. The CDR3 sequence is 16 residues long. CDR3 sequence: CASSLELRDRENEQFF. CDR3 nucleotide sequence: TGTGCCAGCAGCTTAGAATTAAGAGACAGGGAAAATGAGCAGTTCTTC.

In its sample, this clonotype was seen a few times. The chain has TRBV11-2 and TRBJ2-1; D remains unclear. Germline V gene sequence: CDR1 SGHAT, CDR2 FQNNGV. This CDR3 contains 14 residues. The V and J ends lost 5 bases and 3 bases respectively, with 11 bases between them. CDR3 amino acids: CASSLRPDYNEQFF. CDR3 DNA: TGTGCCAGCAGCCTGAGACCAGACTACAATGAGCAGTTCTTC.

This sequence joins TRBV2 and TRBJ2-2; D is ambiguous. V was pared by 4 bases and J by 4 bases, with 4 bases between. CDR1 is SNHLY and CDR2 is FYNNEI in the germline V gene. The CDR3 loop spans 12 amino acids. The CDR3 region is CASSGPTGELFF. The CDR3 DNA reads TGTGCCAGCAGTGGTCCCACCGGGGAGCTGTTTTTT.

The gene calls are TRBV6-1 and TRBJ2-1; a weak D match, TRBD2 (7 bases). Germline CDR1 MNHNS, CDR2 SASEGT. The CDR3 is 19 residues long. V lost 2 bases, J lost 0 bases, and 20 bases lay in between. In nucleotides, the CDR3 is TGTGCCAGCAGTGAAATGAGGGGGGGAGGCGGCCCCTCCTACAATGAGCAGTTCTTC. Translated: CASSEMRGGGGPSYNEQFF.

DNA for the CDR3: TGTGCCAGTAGTCCCACTAGCAATCAGCCCCAGCATTTT. Protein product: CASSPTSNQPQHF. V is TRBV19 and J is TRBJ1-5; D not certain. Trimming took 5 bases from V and 0 from J, leaving 5 bases between them. This CDR3 is built from 13 residues. CDR1 LNHDA and CDR2 SQIVND come from the germline V gene (reference sequence).

In its sample, this clonotype was seen a few times. This chain connects TRBV28 to TRBJ1-5; D is perhaps TRBD1 (5 bases). The CDR3 has 16 amino acids. CDR1 and CDR2 (germline): MDHEN, SYDVKM. Deletions cut 4 bases from V and 5 bases from J, with 18 bases between. The CDR3 protein is CASSSPSGAEDQPQHF. As DNA, the CDR3 is TGTGCCAGCAGTTCCCCCTCCGGGGCAGAGGATCAGCCCCAGCATTTT.

The table lists this clonotype with a few counts. The chain has TRBV7-3 and TRBJ2-1, with 12 bases matching TRBD2. The J segment lost 6 bases and the V segment lost 0 bases, leaving 3 bases of the junction unmatched. The germline V gene encodes CDR1 SGHTA and CDR2 FQGTGA. CDR3 length: 16 amino acids. CDR3: CASSLTTSGRGNEQFF. The CDR3 bases are TGTGCCAGCAGCTTAACGACTAGCGGGAGAGGCAATGAGCAGTTCTTC.

The chain carries TRBV5-4 and TRBJ2-7; no definite D call. The length of the CDR3 is 16 residues. Germline-derived CDR1 and CDR2 are SGHNT and YYREEE (reference sequence). The V gene lost 1 base and the J gene lost 9 bases, with 23 bases spanning the gap. The CDR3 is CASSLSGFIVGGRQYF. Written as DNA, the CDR3 is TGTGCCAGCAGCTTGTCAGGATTCATCGTGGGTGGAAGGCAGTACTTC.

This clonotype turned up a few times. This sequence joins TRBV7-9 and TRBJ2-1, with 7 bases matching TRBD1. Trimming cost V 5 bases and J 7 bases; bases outside gene matches: 11. Germline V gene lookup returns CDR1 SEHNR and CDR2 FQNEAQ (reference sequence). This CDR3 comprises 15 residues. DNA of the CDR3: TGTGCCAGCAGCCCAGCCCCAGGGGGATTGAATGAGCAGTTCTTC. It translates to CASSPAPGGLNEQFF.

The V gene is TRBV7-9, the J gene TRBJ2-1; maybe TRBD1 (5 bases). The V and J ends lost 4 bases and 5 bases respectively, with 15 bases between them. This CDR3 has 15 amino acids. Germline loops: CDR1 SEHNR, CDR2 FQNEAQ (reference sequence). The CDR3 nucleotides are TGTGCCAGCAGCTATAAAAGGGGCTCGGACAATGAGCAGTTCTTC. Its protein is CASSYKRGSDNEQFF.

This clonotype showed up just a few times. The V and J genes are TRBV5-4 and TRBJ2-5; TRBD1 matches at 9 bases. V gave up 5 bases and J gave up 6 bases; unmatched junction bases: 14. The CDR3 is 16 amino acids. The V gene's germline CDR1 is SGHNT and CDR2 YYREEE (reference sequence). DNA for the CDR3: TGTGCCAGCAGGGACCCGGGACAGGGAAAGGGACAGACCCAGTACTTC. This encodes CASRDPGQGKGQTQYF.

Only a few counts were recorded for this clonotype. The genes are TRBV7-8 and TRBJ1-1, with 11 positions matching TRBD1. This CDR3 has 17 residues. The V and J ends lost 5 bases and 4 bases, in that order; junction bases with no gene match: 12. Germline V lookup: CDR1 SGHVS, CDR2 FQNEAQ. The DNA for the CDR3 is TGTGCCAGCAGCATCCTCGGACAGGGGGCATGGGTCACTGAAGCTTTCTTT. Translation gives CASSILGQGAWVTEAFF. The complete variable domain, with remaining parts taken from reference TRBV7-8 and TRBJ1-1, reads GAGVSQSPRYKVAKRGQDVALRCDPISGHVSLFWYQQALGQGPEFLTYFQNEAQLDKSGLPSDRFFAERPEGSVSTLKIQRTQQEDSAVYLCASSILGQGAWVTEAFFGQGTRLTVV.

The rearrangement uses TRBV27 and TRBJ1-1, with D tentatively TRBD1 (5 bases). CDR1 is MNHEY and CDR2 is SMNVEV in the germline V gene (reference sequence). The V and J ends lost 2 bases and 1 base respectively, with 11 bases between them. The CDR3 is made up of 15 amino acids. The CDR3 region is CASSLTAGRNTEAFF. CDR3 in DNA: TGTGCCAGCAGTTTAACGGCAGGGAGGAACACTGAAGCTTTCTTT.

This clonotype occurred once. The chain uses TRBV6-2 or TRBV6-3 and TRBJ2-7; D is uncertain. The germline gives CDR1 MNHEY, CDR2 SVGEGT. This CDR3 has 12 amino acids. V lost 7 bases, J lost 4 bases, and 11 bases lay in between. The chain's CDR3 is CASTPNGYEQYF. The CDR3 DNA is TGTGCCAGCACCCCGAACGGATACGAGCAGTACTTC.

The J gene is TRBJ1-5, the V gene TRBV6-1, with 11 bases aligning to TRBD1. Looked up from germline, CDR1 is MNHNS and CDR2 is SASEGT. The CDR3 is 16 residues long. With 7 bases clipped from V and 6 bases from J, the junction kept 11 bases outside the gene matches. CDR3 region: CASTQLRTGGFQPQHF. The CDR3 region has the DNA TGTGCCAGCACCCAACTCCGGACAGGGGGCTTTCAGCCCCAGCATTTT.

The V call is TRBV15, the J call TRBJ2-7; 10 positions match TRBD1. From germline, CDR1 is LNHNV and CDR2 YYDKDF (reference sequence). V lost 7 bases to trimming and J lost 5 bases; unmatched junction nucleotides: 26. The CDR3 runs 20 residues. The CDR3: CATTNPGTGAMGGEYDEQYF. CDR3 in DNA: TGTGCCACCACGAACCCCGGGACAGGGGCCATGGGGGGAGAGTACGACGAGCAGTACTTC.

The chain employs TRBV27 and TRBJ1-5; tentatively, D is TRBD1 (5 bases). CDR3 length: 16 amino acids. Trimming took off 1 base at V and 2 bases at J, with 12 bases between the two ends. Germline CDR1 and CDR2: MNHEY and SMNVEV (reference sequence). The CDR3 DNA is TGTGCCAGCAGTTTATGGGGCCCTGATGGCAATCAGCCCCAGCATTTT. It is translated as CASSLWGPDGNQPQHF.